One and the same sample provided the 12 T cell receptor beta chains below, sequenced in a study of regulatory dendritic cells for organ transplantation. Profiling relied on immunoSEQ multiplex PCR, and the TCRdb table lists in-frame clones only, not all of them. The table shows 4,000 to 5,000 clones, with 71% occurring only once. Sorted T cells were CFSE-labeled and cultured roughly five days with allogeneic regulatory or mature dendritic cells at 1:10. No antigen has been assigned to these receptors. Sequencing input: memory CD8+ T cells from blood cultured with dendritic cells. Subset described: CD45RO+ memory T cells. These receptors all stem from a human donor in good health.

The J gene is TRBJ1-6, the V gene TRBV9, with D possibly being TRBD1 (5 bases). The V gene's germline CDR1 is SGDLS and CDR2 YYNGEE. Between the trimmed V and J ends, which lost 3 bases and 7 bases, there was a span of 14 bases. This CDR3 region has 15 residues. The CDR3 DNA follows: TGTGCCAGCAGCGGCTCGGGTTGGGGCAATTCACCCCTCCACTTT. It is translated as CASSGSGWGNSPLHF.

CDR3 nucleotide sequence: TGTGCCAGCAGTGCCGAGGGGGGCCTCTCTGGGGCCAACGTCCTGACTTTC. The encoded protein is CASSAEGGLSGANVLTF. The rearrangement links TRBV6-4 to TRBJ2-6, with D possibly being TRBD1 or TRBD2 (6 bases each). V was trimmed by 4 bases and J by 0 bases, leaving 13 bases between them. This CDR3 has 17 amino acids. Germline assignment: CDR1 MRHNA and CDR2 SNTAGT.

This chain joins TRBV7-2 and TRBJ2-1, with a possible D match to TRBD2 (6 bases). CDR1 is SGHTA and CDR2 is FQGNSA in the germline V gene. V was cut by 4 bases and J by 10 bases, with 11 bases left in between. CDR3 length: 12 residues. Here the CDR3 reads CASSSYGLEQFF. In DNA form, the CDR3 reads TGTGCCAGCAGCTCTTACGGACTAGAGCAGTTCTTC.

The rearrangement links TRBV11-2 to TRBJ2-2; 11 bases are shared with TRBD1. The germline gives CDR1 SGHAT, CDR2 FQNNGV. The J segment lost 7 bases and the V segment lost 4 bases, leaving 5 bases of the junction unmatched. The CDR3 has 15 residues. CDR3 in amino acids: CASSSRDRGVGELFF. CDR3 nucleotides: TGTGCCAGCAGCTCCCGGGACAGGGGGGTCGGGGAGCTGTTTTTT.

This sequence joins TRBV7-9 and TRBJ2-1; TRBD2 matches 13 bases. Germline V gene lookup returns CDR1 SEHNR and CDR2 FQNEAQ (reference sequence). With 5 bases clipped from V and 4 bases from J, the junction kept 11 bases outside the gene matches. The CDR3 has 18 residues. The DNA for the CDR3 is TGTGCCAGCAGCCCGCGGAGACTAGCGGGAGGTCCATACAATGAGCAGTTCTTC. Its translation is CASSPRRLAGGPYNEQFF.

CDR3 sequence reads: CASRLQGNLREKLFF. The CDR3 nucleotides are TGTGCCAGCAGGTTACAGGGGAACTTAAGAGAAAAACTGTTTTTT. The V gene is TRBV7-9, the J gene TRBJ1-4; 7 nucleotides line up with TRBD1. Germline V gives CDR1 SEHNR, CDR2 FQNEAQ (reference sequence). There are 15 residues in the CDR3. The ends lost 6 bases at V and 8 bases at J; junction bases unmatched: 12.

V gene TRBV5-6 combines with J gene TRBJ2-7; the match to TRBD2 covers 10 bases. The CDR3 has 16 residues. The trim removed 0 bases at V and 4 bases at J, leaving 7 bases unmatched. Germline assignment: CDR1 SGHDT and CDR2 YYEEEE. CDR3 sequence reads: CASSLASGGAPYEQYF. The CDR3, as DNA: TGTGCCAGCAGCTTGGCCAGCGGGGGGGCCCCGTACGAGCAGTACTTC. The complete variable domain, with remaining parts taken from reference TRBV5-6 and TRBJ2-7, reads DAGVTQSPTHLIKTRGQQVTLRCSPKSGHDTVSWYQQALGQGPQFIFQYYEEEERQRGNFPDRFSGHQFPNYSSELNVNALLLGDSALYLCASSLASGGAPYEQYFGPGTRLTVT.

This chain connects TRBV4-2 to TRBJ2-5, with TRBD1 identical over 7 bases. With V trimmed by 1 base and J by 2 bases, 7 bases remained unmatched. Germline V gene lookup returns CDR1 LGHNA and CDR2 YNFKEQ. The CDR3 is 16 residues long. The CDR3 reads CASSQAPRDRQETQYF. DNA for the CDR3: TGTGCCAGCAGCCAAGCCCCCCGGGACAGACAAGAGACCCAGTACTTC.

The genes are TRBV2 and TRBJ2-1; D gene unclear. This CDR3 region has 13 residues. V lost 11 bases and J lost 3, with 14 bases in between. Germline V gene sequence: CDR1 SNHLY, CDR2 FYNNEI. CDR3 protein: CASIPGGYNEQFF. CDR3 sequence (DNA): TGTGCCTCCATTCCAGGCGGCTACAATGAGCAGTTCTTC.

V gene TRBV9 combines with J gene TRBJ1-2; D might be TRBD1 (5 bases). From germline, CDR1 is SGDLS and CDR2 YYNGEE. The CDR3 has 15 residues. The V end lost 6 bases, the J end lost 2 bases, and 17 bases lay between the germline ends. As DNA, the CDR3 is TGTGCCAGCACCACCTCTTCCGGGGGGAACTATGGCTACACCTTC. Protein: CASTTSSGGNYGYTF.

The chain combines TRBV11-2 with TRBJ2-3; 8 positions match TRBD2. Germline lookup yields CDR1 SGHAT and CDR2 FQNNGV. Trimming took 5 bases from V and 3 from J; bases not matched to a gene: 7. The length of the CDR3 is 15 residues. The CDR3 nucleotides are TGTGCCAGCAGCACCAGACTAGCGTCGACAGATACGCAGTATTTT. It encodes CASSTRLASTDTQYF.

The sample holds a few counts of this clone. This chain joins TRBV2 and TRBJ2-7; weak D call: TRBD1 (6 bases). Germline CDR1 reads SNHLY; CDR2 reads FYNNEI. The CDR3 runs 13 residues. V lost 6 bases and J lost 2, with 11 bases in between. The CDR3 here is CASSYGDTYEQYF. For the CDR3, the DNA is TGTGCCAGCAGCTATGGGGACACCTACGAGCAGTACTTC.